Listed here are 22 T cell receptor beta chains from one sample, sequenced in a study of shared clonotypes between healthy human individuals. Data came from immunoSEQ multiplex PCR; TCRdb stores just in-frame clones and leaves some out. Of a few million clones detected, 92% appear once; the ten largest clones hold 0.37%. What was sequenced was naive CD4+ T cells from PBMCs. Subset described: CD45RA+ positively selected. Receptors were obtained from a man aged 18-30 years in good health. Some clones in this sample may be carry-over from other donors' samples.

V usage is TRBV4-2 and J usage is TRBJ2-3; 7 positions match TRBD2. Germline V gene lookup returns CDR1 LGHNA and CDR2 YNFKEQ. V lost 1 base to trimming and J lost 4 bases; unmatched junction nucleotides: 14. The CDR3 covers 18 residues. In DNA, the CDR3 is TGTGCCAGCAGCCAAGCAGTGGACGTGGGAGGGCTCTCAGATACGCAGTATTTT. Encoded protein: CASSQAVDVGGLSDTQYF.

The chain has TRBV28 and TRBJ1-6; tentatively, D is TRBD1 (5 bases). The V end lost 5 bases, the J end lost 11 bases, and 10 bases lay between the germline ends. Germline assignment: CDR1 MDHEN and CDR2 SYDVKM. The CDR3 has 12 residues. CDR3 coding DNA: TGTGCCAGCAGTCCCAGGGTCGCACCCCTCCACTTT. This gives the protein CASSPRVAPLHF.

The chain has TRBV7-9 and TRBJ1-2; TRBD1 is a possible D gene (5 bases). From germline, CDR1 is SEHNR and CDR2 FQNEAQ (reference sequence). Trimming took 1 base from V and 5 from J, leaving 14 bases between them. CDR3 length: 15 residues. CDR3 DNA sequence: TGTGCCAGCAGCTTAGGATCCAGGGAAAGGTATGGCTACACCTTC. Translation: CASSLGSRERYGYTF.

The chain recombines TRBV2 with TRBJ1-5; D call uncertain. Germline CDR1 SNHLY, CDR2 FYNNEI. This CDR3 has 13 residues. V was pared by 2 bases and J by 5 bases, with 7 bases between. Written as DNA, the CDR3 is TGTGCCAGCAGTGAATTATCGGATCAGCCCCAGCATTTT. Translating gives CASSELSDQPQHF.

The rearrangement links TRBV5-1 to TRBJ1-2, with TRBD1 identical over 8 bases. This CDR3 comprises 15 residues. The V and J ends lost 4 bases and 7 bases, in that order; junction bases with no gene match: 12. Germline V lookup: CDR1 SGHRS, CDR2 YFSETQ. The CDR3: CASSPYPTGAGGYTF. Written as DNA, the CDR3 is TGCGCCAGCAGCCCTTACCCGACAGGGGCAGGTGGCTACACCTTC.

Details on this clone: The same CDR3 arises from other DNA sequences in this sample as well. This chain uses TRBV5-4 with TRBJ2-7; D possibly uses TRBD1 or TRBD2 (5 bases each). This CDR3 region has 14 residues. Germline lookup yields CDR1 SGHNT and CDR2 YYREEE (reference sequence). V lost 2 bases and J 2 bases, leaving 11 bases between the germline ends. CDR3 sequence (DNA): TGTGCCAGCAGCTTTGGGACCGTCCCCTACGAGCAGTACTTC. This translates into CASSFGTVPYEQYF.

The chain links TRBV4-2 to TRBJ1-1; a weak D match, TRBD1 (5 bases). Looked up from germline, CDR1 is LGHNA and CDR2 is YNFKEQ. The V gene lost 1 base and the J gene lost 4 bases, with 10 bases spanning the gap. This CDR3 is built from 14 residues. The DNA of the CDR3 is TGTGCCAGCAGCCAAGGGGGGGTTGGCACTGAAGCTTTCTTT. Translation gives CASSQGGVGTEAFF.

This clone was detected once. This chain joins TRBV2 and TRBJ1-5, with TRBD1 matching over 9 bases. Trimming removed 7 bases from V and 7 bases from J; junction bases left unmatched: 5. CDR1 and CDR2 (germline): SNHLY, FYNNEI. The CDR3 is made up of 13 amino acids. This CDR3 is CASISDRGQPQHF. Here the CDR3 DNA reads TGTGCCAGCATTAGTGACAGGGGGCAGCCCCAGCATTTT. Drawing the rest from reference TRBV2 and TRBJ1-5, the complete variable domain is EPEVTQTPSHQVTQMGQEVILRCVPISNHLYFYWYRQILGQKVEFLVSFYNNEISEKSEIFDDQFSVERPDGSNFTLKIRSTKLEDSAMYFCASISDRGQPQHFGDGTRLSIL.

Turning to this clone: The same CDR3 is also encoded by other DNA sequences in this sample. The chain joins TRBV15 to TRBJ1-5; TRBD1 matches 7 bases. The germline gives CDR1 LNHNV, CDR2 YYDKDF (reference sequence). V gave up 3 bases and J gave up 4 bases; unmatched junction bases: 6. CDR3 size: 15 residues. For the CDR3, the DNA is TGTGCCACCAGCAGGGCCGACAGGGTAAATCAGCCCCAGCATTTT. Translation gives CATSRADRVNQPQHF.

The rearrangement uses TRBV21-1 and TRBJ2-5; TRBD2 reflects the table's D call only, with no check against the DNA. TRBV21-1 is noted as a pseudogene. The CDR3 has 17 amino acids. CDR3 in DNA: TGTGCCAGCAGCCCCCGAGCGCCTAGCGGGAGTGTGGAGACCCAGTACTTC. Its protein is CASSPRAPSGSVETQYF.

The chain combines TRBV7-9 with TRBJ2-1; D could derive from TRBD1 or TRBD2 (6 bases each). From germline, CDR1 is SEHNR and CDR2 FQNEAQ (reference sequence). Trimming stripped 1 base from V and 8 bases from J, with 9 bases between. This CDR3 has 13 residues. The CDR3 DNA sequence: TGTGCCAGCAGCTTAGTCGGGGGCTATGAGCAGTTCTTC. As protein: CASSLVGGYEQFF.

The V and J genes are TRBV28 and TRBJ2-7, with 8 bases that match TRBD1. V trimming: 5 bases; J trimming: 4 bases; junction bases outside the gene matches: 10. Germline V gives CDR1 MDHEN, CDR2 SYDVKM. The length of the CDR3 is 15 residues. The CDR3 spells CASSTGTGGRYEQYF. CDR3 nucleotide sequence: TGTGCCAGCAGTACAGGGACAGGAGGGAGATACGAGCAGTACTTC.

Remarks on this clone: In the same sample, other DNA sequences code for this CDR3. This sequence joins TRBV6-5 and TRBJ2-7, with D perhaps assigned TRBD1 or TRBD2 (6 bases each). The CDR3 spans 14 residues. Germline values: CDR1 MNHEY, CDR2 SVGAGI. Trimming left V 0 bases short and J 2 bases short, with 8 bases between. CDR3 loop: CASSYSEGAYEQYF. Written as DNA, the CDR3 is TGTGCCAGCAGTTACTCGGAGGGGGCCTACGAGCAGTACTTC.

The chain links TRBV9 to TRBJ2-4, with TRBD1 matching 8 bases. With 4 bases clipped from V and 3 bases from J, the junction kept 6 bases outside the gene matches. This CDR3 comprises 15 residues. The V gene's germline CDR1 is SGDLS and CDR2 YYNGEE. The CDR3 is CASSTGTGGKNIQYF. The CDR3 DNA reads TGTGCCAGCAGCACCGGGACAGGCGGCAAAAACATTCAGTACTTC.

J is TRBJ1-2 and V is TRBV28, with D unclear. V was clipped by 5 bases and J by 5 bases, with 12 bases between them. This CDR3 has 13 amino acids. Germline values: CDR1 MDHEN, CDR2 SYDVKM. CDR3 protein: CASSHPENYGYTF. The CDR3 DNA follows: TGTGCCAGCAGTCACCCAGAAAATTATGGCTACACCTTC.

The chain couples TRBV27 to TRBJ1-1, with D possibly being TRBD1 (5 bases). This CDR3 region has 15 residues. The germline CDR1 and CDR2 sequences are MNHEY and SMNVEV (reference sequence). Trimming stripped 0 bases from V and 6 bases from J, with 14 bases between. CDR3 protein: CASSLSWQGGAEAFF. The CDR3 DNA sequence: TGTGCCAGCAGTTTATCCTGGCAGGGAGGTGCTGAAGCTTTCTTT.

This chain joins TRBV28 and TRBJ2-7; weak D call: TRBD2 (5 bases). Germline V gene sequence: CDR1 MDHEN, CDR2 SYDVKM. Trimming removed 7 bases at V and 7 bases at J, with 20 bases between. The CDR3 runs 14 residues. CDR3 in amino acids: CASKLAGSLREQYF. The CDR3 bases are TGTGCCAGCAAACTGGCTGGGAGCCTACGAGAGCAGTACTTC.

The chain joins TRBV30 to TRBJ1-1, with a tentative D call TRBD1 (5 bases). Germline V gives CDR1 GTSNPN, CDR2 SVGIG (reference sequence). The CDR3 covers 14 residues. V was clipped by 5 bases and J by 1 base, with 14 bases between them. The CDR3 sequence is CAWVRGPTNTEAFF. The CDR3 region has the DNA TGTGCCTGGGTGCGGGGCCCCACGAACACTGAAGCTTTCTTT. The variable domain in full, completed from reference TRBV30 and TRBJ1-1, reads SQTIHQWPATLVQPVGSPLSLECTVEGTSNPNLYWYRQAAGRGLQLLFYSVGIGQISSEVPQNLSASRPQDRQFILSSKKLLLSDSGFYLCAWVRGPTNTEAFFGQGTRLTVV.

DNA of the CDR3: TGCGCCAGCAGCTTCGGGGGGACTATGAACACCGGGGAGCTGTTTTTT. It yields the protein CASSFGGTMNTGELFF. The rearrangement links TRBV5-1 to TRBJ2-2; 7 bases are shared with TRBD2. Germline CDR1 SGHRS, CDR2 YFSETQ. The CDR3 contains 16 residues. The V segment lost 2 bases and the J segment 1 base; nucleotides outside the gene matches: 5. The full variable domain, rest sourced from reference TRBV5-1 and TRBJ2-2, is KAGVTQTPRYLIKTRGQQVTLSCSPISGHRSVSWYQQTPGQGLQFLFEYFSETQRNKGNFPGRFSGRQFSNSRSEMNVSTLELGDSALYLCASSFGGTMNTGELFFGEGSRLTVL.

This chain links TRBV18 with TRBJ2-1; D possibly corresponds to TRBD1 (6 bases). Germline values: CDR1 KGHSH, CDR2 LQKENI. V was trimmed by 6 bases and J by 1 base, leaving 16 bases between them. The CDR3 length is 16 residues. The CDR3 sequence is CASSSGQGRSYNEQFF. The CDR3 DNA reads as TGTGCCAGCTCTTCTGGTCAGGGGCGTTCCTACAATGAGCAGTTCTTC.

The V gene is TRBV5-1, the J gene TRBJ2-1; 13 bases align to TRBD2. Losses at the gene ends were 4 bases for V and 5 bases for J; bases not matched to a gene: 6. The CDR3 has 16 amino acids. Looked up from germline, CDR1 is SGHRS and CDR2 is YFSETQ. The CDR3 DNA reads TGCGCCAGCAGCAGAGGGACTAGCGGGATAAACAATGAGCAGTTCTTC. It codes for CASSRGTSGINNEQFF.

The V gene is TRBV7-9, the J gene TRBJ1-5, with D hard to call. The germline gives CDR1 SEHNR, CDR2 FQNEAQ (reference sequence). CDR3 size: 13 residues. Trimming removed 6 bases at V and 7 bases at J, with 13 bases between. This CDR3 is CASSNTVEQPQHF. The CDR3 DNA reads TGTGCCAGCAGTAATACGGTGGAACAGCCCCAGCATTTT. The entire variable domain, with the rest obtained from reference TRBV7-9 and TRBJ1-5, is as follows: DTGVSQNPRHKITKRGQNVTFRCDPISEHNRLYWYRQTLGQGPEFLTYFQNEAQLEKSRLLSDRFSAERPKGSFSTLEIQRTEQGDSAMYLCASSNTVEQPQHFGDGTRLSIL.